This T cell receptor (beta chain) derives from a study of T cells in Graves' hyperthyroidism and ophthalmopathy. Disease duration under 2 months; hyperthyroidism patients were aged 18 to 65. Amplified regions were TCR beta CDR3 sequences from RNA transcripts. First-round RT-PCR with HTBI primers amplified the TCR CDR3 region. A single record per CDR3 protein comes from TCRdb applying MiXCR to the multiplex PCR reads. This sample carries hundreds of thousands of distinct CDR3 sequences, 11% to 15% of them seen once, and the ten largest clones take 10% to 13%. This TCR was recovered from a woman aged 18-29 years with Graves' hyperthyroidism. The sample consisted of blood.

CDR3 coding DNA: TGTGCCAGTAACCCCGAGGAGGGGGGCAAAAACATTCAGTACTTC. Translation: CASNPEEGGKNIQYF. The V call is TRBV12-3 or TRBV12-4, the J call TRBJ2-4; the D gene could be TRBD1 or TRBD2 (6 bases each). The V and J ends lost 9 bases and 3 bases respectively, with 18 bases between them. The CDR3 totals 15 residues.